A single sample is the source of the 25 T cell receptor beta chains below, sequenced in a study of T cells expressing NK-cell markers. TCRdb reanalyzed the 5' RACE reads and collapses them to one entry per CDR3 protein, without DNA. Its table records 450,000 to 600,000 distinct CDR3 sequences. The sample consisted of blood T cells: a sorted CD56 or NKG2C T cell subset, CD4+ or CD8+ T cells, or bulk PBMC T cells (not recorded which). The source is a man younger than 35 in good health.

The CDR3 loop is CSVVGQGERPSSYNEQFF. The chain carries TRBV29-1 and TRBJ2-1; there is no DNA to check the TCRdb D call of TRBD1. Germline loops: CDR1 SQVTM, CDR2 ANQGSEA. This CDR3 has 18 amino acids.

The chain uses TRBV10-2 and TRBJ2-2; no DNA is available, so the TRBD2 call from TCRdb remains unchecked. CDR3 length: 16 residues. The germline V gene has CDR1 WSHSY and CDR2 SAAADI. The CDR3 sequence is CASSEIGARWSGELFF.

V is TRBV12-3 or TRBV12-4 and J is TRBJ2-1; TCRdb outputs TRBD2, but without DNA this stays unchecked. CDR3 length: 12 amino acids. CDR3: CASSPETGAAFF.

The chain joins TRBV10-3 to TRBJ2-1. Germline lookup yields CDR1 ENHRY and CDR2 SYGVKD. The CDR3 totals 12 residues. CDR3 in amino acids: CAISEFNNEQFF.

The rearrangement uses TRBV5-4 and TRBJ2-1; the D gene TCRdb calls, TRBD1, cannot be checked with no DNA. This CDR3 has 15 residues. Per germline, CDR1 SGHNT and CDR2 YYREEE (reference sequence). CDR3 in amino acids: CASSPGQRFYNEQFF.

CDR3 sequence: CASSSRDQNTGELFF. The rearrangement links TRBV12-3 or TRBV12-4 to TRBJ2-2. The length of the CDR3 is 15 residues.

The chain employs TRBV15 and TRBJ2-7; TCRdb's D call, TRBD1, is unchecked because there is no DNA. CDR3 length: 13 residues. From germline, CDR1 is LNHNV and CDR2 YYDKDF (reference sequence). CDR3 amino acids: CATSPGSGYEQYF.

CDR3 residues: CASSRRYADTQYF. The rearrangement joins TRBV14 to TRBJ2-3. The CDR3 contains 13 residues. Germline V lookup: CDR1 SGHDN, CDR2 FVKESK.

This chain connects TRBV15 to TRBJ2-2; there is no DNA to check the TCRdb D call of TRBD1. The CDR3 loop spans 15 amino acids. CDR1 is LNHNV, CDR2 YYDKDF, per germline (reference sequence). The CDR3 sequence: CATSRGGAGTGELFF. Full variable domain (rest looked up from reference TRBV15 and TRBJ2-2): DAMVIQNPRYQVTQFGKPVTLSCSQTLNHNVMYWYQQKSSQAPKLLFHYYDKDFNNEADTPDNFQSRRPNTSFCFLDIRSPGLGDTAMYLCATSRGGAGTGELFFGEGSRLTVL.

V usage is TRBV20-1 and J usage is TRBJ2-1; TCRdb's D gene call, TRBD2, goes unchecked for lack of DNA. Per germline, CDR1 DFQATT and CDR2 SNEGSKA (reference sequence). The CDR3 runs 15 residues. CDR3: CSARDWGEGVNEQFF.

The rearrangement joins TRBV4-2 to TRBJ2-3. The CDR3 runs to 17 residues. Germline V gene lookup returns CDR1 LGHNA and CDR2 YNFKEQ. The CDR3 sequence: CASSQVEVVLGTDTQYF.

The chain uses TRBV28 and TRBJ2-2; TCRdb lists TRBD1, though no DNA is available to test this call. Germline CDR1 is MDHEN and CDR2 is SYDVKM. This CDR3 is built from 16 residues. CDR3 in amino acids: CASSLIGGRNTGELFF.

The CDR3 protein is CASSYWAAGFANNEQFF. The chain recombines TRBV6-5 with TRBJ2-1; TCRdb's D call of TRBD1 is untestable without DNA. Looked up from germline, CDR1 is MNHEY and CDR2 is SVGAGI. This CDR3 spans 17 amino acids.

This chain connects TRBV27 to TRBJ2-5. The germline V gene has CDR1 MNHEY and CDR2 SMNVEV (reference sequence). The CDR3 spans 14 residues. The CDR3 reads CASSVQDATETQYF.

The chain recombines TRBV18 with TRBJ1-6; there is no DNA to check the TCRdb D call of TRBD1. The CDR3 runs 14 residues. Germline V gene data show CDR1 as KGHSH and CDR2 as LQKENI. The CDR3 loop reads CASSPTEFGSPLHF.

The rearrangement links TRBV20-1 to TRBJ2-2; the TRBD2 assignment by TCRdb is unverifiable without DNA. This CDR3 contains 17 residues. The germline V gene has CDR1 DFQATT and CDR2 SNEGSKA (reference sequence). CDR3: CSARDYGLAGGTGELFF.

The V and J genes are TRBV6-2 or TRBV6-3 and TRBJ2-7; the D call of TRBD1 rests on TCRdb alone, since no DNA is present to check it. CDR3 length equals 15 residues. Germline V gene data show CDR1 as MNHEY and CDR2 as SVGEGT. CDR3 region: CASSNPWDNPYEQYF.

V gene TRBV20-1 combines with J gene TRBJ2-1. Germline V CDR1 and CDR2: DFQATT, SNEGSKA (reference sequence). The CDR3 runs 15 residues. The CDR3 sequence is CSARDVADNYNEQFF.

The chain combines TRBV27 with TRBJ2-3; TCRdb proposes TRBD1, but this gene call is untestable without DNA. This CDR3 contains 12 residues. Germline V lookup: CDR1 MNHEY, CDR2 SMNVEV (reference sequence). CDR3 in amino acids: CARGTGTDTQYF.

This CDR3 reads CATELAGQETQYF. The chain links TRBV15 to TRBJ2-5; TCRdb gives TRBD2 as the D gene, but with no DNA this cannot be confirmed. Germline CDR1 reads LNHNV; CDR2 reads YYDKDF (reference sequence). The CDR3 covers 13 residues.

The chain is built from TRBV6-5 and TRBJ1-5; there is no DNA to check the TCRdb D call of TRBD1. CDR3 length equals 15 residues. Germline V lookup: CDR1 MNHEY, CDR2 SVGAGI. The chain's CDR3 is CASSLRTPGNQPQHF.

This chain links TRBV7-9 with TRBJ2-5. Germline CDR1 reads SEHNR; CDR2 reads FQNEAQ (reference sequence). CDR3 length equals 12 residues. The CDR3 reads CASSGNGETQYF.

The V gene is TRBV5-1, the J gene TRBJ2-7; TCRdb returns TRBD2, unconfirmable since there is no DNA. This CDR3 has 15 residues. The germline V gene has CDR1 SGHRS and CDR2 YFSETQ. The CDR3 region is CASSPQGLLLGEQYF. The full variable domain, completed using reference TRBV5-1 and TRBJ2-7, is KAGVTQTPRYLIKTRGQQVTLSCSPISGHRSVSWYQQTPGQGLQFLFEYFSETQRNKGNFPGRFSGRQFSNSRSEMNVSTLELGDSALYLCASSPQGLLLGEQYFGPGTRLTVT.

The chain carries TRBV12-3 or TRBV12-4 and TRBJ1-4; TCRdb's D gene call, TRBD1, goes unchecked for lack of DNA. CDR3 length: 18 amino acids. CDR3: CASSSGTGGFVINEKLFF.

V gene TRBV11-2 combines with J gene TRBJ2-5; TCRdb names TRBD2, which stays unverified in the absence of DNA. In germline, CDR1 is SGHAT, CDR2 FQNNGV. The CDR3 spans 18 residues. CDR3 sequence: CASSAGTSGHPHQETQYF.